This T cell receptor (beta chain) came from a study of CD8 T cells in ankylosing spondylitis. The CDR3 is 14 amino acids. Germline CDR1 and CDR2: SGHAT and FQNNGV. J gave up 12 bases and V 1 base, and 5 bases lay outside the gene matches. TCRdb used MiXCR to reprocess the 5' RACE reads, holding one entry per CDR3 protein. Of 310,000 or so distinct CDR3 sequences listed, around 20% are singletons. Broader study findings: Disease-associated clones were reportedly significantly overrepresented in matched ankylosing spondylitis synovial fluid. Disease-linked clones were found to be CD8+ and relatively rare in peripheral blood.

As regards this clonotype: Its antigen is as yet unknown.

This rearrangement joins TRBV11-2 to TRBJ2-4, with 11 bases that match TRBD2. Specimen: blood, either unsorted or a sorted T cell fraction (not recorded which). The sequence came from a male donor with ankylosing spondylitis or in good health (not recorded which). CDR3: CASSLALAGGYQYF. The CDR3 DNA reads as TGTGCCAGCAGCTTAGCTCTAGCGGGGGGATATCAGTACTTC.